This paragraph reports one TCR beta chain. Its antigen is as yet unknown. The study team obtained lesional scalp punch biopsies and peripheral blood from alopecia areata patients. Using a FACSAria, the CD4+ and CD8+ T cells were sorted from the PBMCs. The sample comes from a study of CD8+ T cells in alopecia areata. Study-level results: Compared with mice, patients displayed less clear TCR sharing, possibly for HLA-related reasons. In lesional scalp, particularly from alopecia totalis/universalis, clonality was higher than in normal scalp.

Trimming removed 0 bases from V and 0 bases from J, with 8 bases in between. There are 16 residues in the CDR3. Germline-derived CDR1 and CDR2 are LNHNV and YYDKDF (reference sequence). Extracted from the samples, RNA was reverse transcribed into cDNA to serve as the sequencing template. The repertoire was sequenced with immunoSEQ multiplex PCR; TCRdb's copy has only in-frame clones and lacks some. The sample shows 95,000 to 120,000 clones, under 60% of them seen only once. The V and J genes are TRBV15 and TRBJ2-2; no clear D. The clonotype was recovered from a human donor with alopecia areata. The specimen was NKG2D-low CD8+ T cells sorted from blood. The CDR3 sequence: CATSRDDGANTGELFF. The CDR3 coding sequence is TGTGCCACCAGCAGAGATGACGGCGCGAACACCGGGGAGCTGTTTTTT.